This record concerns one TCR beta chain sequence. Its antigen remains unknown. These data come from a study of beta chain features in type 1 diabetes. Study-level findings and limits: The question of HLA type influencing TCRB rearrangement was one that remained unresolved here.

Since all of the isolated RNA was reverse transcribed, expressed TCRB transcripts were what got sequenced. The read count averaged about 3.57 million across naive, central memory and regulatory T cell samples. Produced via immunoSEQ multiplex PCR; TCRdb's table is partial and in-frame only. Of approximately 140,000 clones in the sample, under 60% were seen once. CD45RO/CCR7/CD25/CD127/CD95/CD27 sorting isolated CD4+ naive, central memory, regulatory and stem cell-like memory cells. Germline V gives CDR1 SGDLS, CDR2 YYNGEE. The V and J ends lost 0 bases and 2 bases, in that order; junction bases with no gene match: 10. CDR3 length equals 17 residues.

Sequenced: Tregs from blood. The chain uses TRBV9 and TRBJ1-1, with TRBD1 identical over 7 bases. The clonotype was recovered from a man aged 18 to 35 in good health. The DNA for the CDR3 is TGTGCCAGCAGCGTAGCTACAGGGAGGACAGGTAACACTGAAGCTTTCTTT. Residues: CASSVATGRTGNTEAFF.